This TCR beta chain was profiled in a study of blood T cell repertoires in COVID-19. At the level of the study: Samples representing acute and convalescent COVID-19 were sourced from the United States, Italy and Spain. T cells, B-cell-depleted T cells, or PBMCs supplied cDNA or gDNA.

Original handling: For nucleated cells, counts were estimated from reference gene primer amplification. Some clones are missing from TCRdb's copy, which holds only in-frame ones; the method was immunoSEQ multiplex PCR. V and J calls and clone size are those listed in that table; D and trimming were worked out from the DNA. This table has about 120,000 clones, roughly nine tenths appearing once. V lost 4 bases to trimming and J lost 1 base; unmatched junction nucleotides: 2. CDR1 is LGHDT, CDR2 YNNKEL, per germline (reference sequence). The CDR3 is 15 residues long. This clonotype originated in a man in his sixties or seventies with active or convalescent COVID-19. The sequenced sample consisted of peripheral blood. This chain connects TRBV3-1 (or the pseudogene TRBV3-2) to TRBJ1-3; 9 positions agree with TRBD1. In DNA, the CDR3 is TGTGCCAGCAGCCTTGGGACAGGGTCTGGAAACACCATATATTTT. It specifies CASSLGTGSGNTIYF.